This T cell receptor beta chain was recorded in a study of molecular identifiers for immune sequencing clone quantification. Regarding the study as a whole: Over 97% of CMV-specific effector molecules, but under 1% of naive ones, were in clones above 20 copies. Spiked Jurkat TCR RNA from one cell was reportedly detectable among roughly 910,000 naive cells.

CD8+CD4-CCR7+CD45RA+ sorting gave the naive CD8 T cells. As for this clonotype: Its antigen is unidentified. One end of the junction does not line up with germline, which may come from a read error.

The CDR3 covers 12 residues. CDR1 and CDR2 (germline): SQVTM, ANQGSEA. Bulk TCR libraries were made with methods that had been previously described and with listed TCR primers. TCRdb re-analysed the PCR reads in MiXCR, keeping a single row per CDR3 protein. The sample lists 100,000 or so distinct CDR3 sequences, around 23% occurring once. The sequence derives from a human donor in good health. Some libraries in this study had Jurkat cell RNA spiked in. The V call is TRBV29-1, the J call TRBJ2-7; D is unresolved. The material sequenced was naive CD8+ T cells from blood, with Jurkat cell RNA spiked in. This sample's subset: FACS-sorted CD8+CD4-CCR7+CD45RA+ naive T cells. The CDR3 region is CSVETGVYEQCF. DNA of the CDR3: TGCAGCGTTGAAACTGGGGTCTACGAGCAGTGCTTC.